This note documents a single T cell receptor (beta chain) sequence. Its antigen is as yet unknown. MiXCR was run by TCRdb on the 5' RACE reads, yielding one entry per CDR3 protein. The sample gives roughly 450,000 distinct CDR3 sequences, 15% to 20% of which show up once; around an eighth is in the top ten. This specimen comes from a study of T-cell memory formation after mild COVID-19. Study outcomes and limitations: Later expanders leaned toward CD4+, whereas clones contracting from day 15 to 85 were balanced CD4/CD8. Some clones that responded were present in memory (sampled pre-infection), which suggests cross-reactive memory joined.

With V trimmed by 1 base and J by 4 bases, 7 bases remained unmatched. There are 17 residues in the CDR3. Germline V lookup: CDR1 SGHAT, CDR2 FQNNGV. Sequencing input: PBMCs or a T cell subset sorted from them (not recorded which). This receptor was obtained from an adult woman who had mild COVID-19 (a few samples of this study predate the infection). Cell type and time point are not known. The chain is built from TRBV11-2 and TRBJ2-5, with 12 bases matching TRBD2. The CDR3 DNA follows: TGTGCCAGCAGCTTAGTCGGGCTAGCGGGGGGGCGAGAGACCCAGTACTTC. The encoded protein is CASSLVGLAGGRETQYF.